These T cell receptor beta chains were read from a single sample in a study of blood T cell repertoires in COVID-19. Profiling relied on immunoSEQ multiplex PCR, and the TCRdb table lists in-frame clones only, not all of them. The sample carries 45,000 or so clones, roughly 84% recorded once. What was sequenced was peripheral blood. These receptors came from a woman between 65 and 79 years old with acute or convalescent COVID-19. Each CDR3 is given with its conserved first and last residue. D genes are given only for firm matches. Expanded clones are given a class, and other clones once, few, many or no size at all.

J gene	D gene	V gene	clone size	CDR3 protein	CDR3 DNA
TRBJ1-3	-	TRBV19	-	CASSITASGNTIYF	TGTGCCAGTAGTATTACAGCCTCTGGAAACACCATATATTTT
TRBJ1-2	TRBD1	TRBV7-9	-	CASSIPTGAYGYTF	TGTGCCAGCAGCATACCCACAGGGGCCTATGGCTACACCTTC
TRBJ2-5	TRBD2	TRBV27	once	CASRLALQETQYF	TGTGCCAGCAGACTAGCGTTACAAGAGACCCAGTACTTC
TRBJ1-2	TRBD1	TRBV7-9	-	CASSLRTGRANYGYTF	TGTGCCAGCAGCTTGCGGACAGGGAGAGCTAACTATGGCTACACCTTC
TRBJ2-1	-	TRBV13	-	CASSSGQAYNEQFF	TGTGCCAGCAGTTCGGGACAAGCCTACAATGAGCAGTTCTTC
TRBJ2-7	TRBD2	TRBV7-9	-	CASSLEKGLVPYEQYF	TGTGCCAGCAGCTTGGAAAAGGGACTAGTACCCTACGAGCAGTACTTC
TRBJ2-1	TRBD1	TRBV5-4	-	CASTHDRGNEQFF	TGTGCCAGCACCCACGACAGGGGGAATGAGCAGTTCTTC
TRBJ2-2	-	TRBV28	-	CASSPDSRAGELFF	TGTGCCAGCAGTCCCGACAGCCGCGCCGGGGAGCTGTTTTTT
TRBJ2-5	TRBD1	TRBV18	-	CASSEQGAGHQETQYF	TGTGCCAGCTCGGAACAGGGGGCTGGGCACCAAGAGACCCAGTACTTC
TRBJ2-1	TRBD2	TRBV9	-	CASSVDSWASGSYNEQFF	TGTGCCAGCAGCGTAGATTCGTGGGCTAGCGGCTCCTACAATGAGCAGTTCTTC
TRBJ2-3	TRBD2	TRBV7-9	-	CASRLLAASTDTQYF	TGTGCCAGCAGGTTACTAGCGGCTAGCACAGATACGCAGTATTTT
TRBJ2-3	TRBD2	TRBV27	-	CASSFYPPLAGGSSTDTQYF	TGTGCCAGCAGTTTCTATCCCCCACTAGCGGGAGGTTCTAGCACAGATACGCAGTATTTT
TRBJ2-2	TRBD2	TRBV5-1	-	CASSSGGLAGLGELFF	TGCGCCAGCAGCTCAGGGGGGCTAGCGGGACTCGGGGAGCTGTTTTTT
TRBJ1-3	TRBD1	TRBV6-1	-	CASSEYRGSGNTIYF	TGTGCCAGCAGTGAATACAGGGGCTCTGGAAACACCATATATTTT
TRBJ1-6	TRBD1	TRBV4-1	-	CASSQVDRADSPLHF	TGCGCCAGCAGCCAGGTGGACAGGGCGGATTCACCCCTCCACTTT
TRBJ1-6	TRBD1	TRBV30	-	CAWDGQGWSLHF	TGTGCCTGGGATGGACAGGGCTGGTCCCTCCACTTT
TRBJ1-5	-	TRBV18	-	CASSPTGYSRQPQHF	TGTGCCAGCTCACCGACGGGATATTCAAGGCAGCCCCAGCATTTT
TRBJ1-1	TRBD1	TRBV6-5	-	CASSARTGGNTEAFF	TGTGCCAGCAGCGCCCGGACAGGGGGGAACACTGAAGCTTTCTTT
TRBJ2-5	-	TRBV19	-	CASSMGQGGQTQYF	TGTGCCAGTAGTATGGGGCAGGGTGGTCAGACCCAGTACTTC
TRBJ2-7	TRBD2	TRBV28	-	CASSASGRFSYEQYF	TGTGCCAGCAGTGCTAGCGGGCGGTTCTCCTACGAGCAGTACTTC
TRBJ2-2	-	TRBV7-8	once	CASSFGIAPRNVGELFF	TGTGCCAGCAGCTTCGGCATAGCCCCACGTAACGTCGGGGAGCTGTTTTTT
TRBJ1-2	-	TRBV28	few	CASSSGQYDGYTF	TGTGCCAGCAGCTCCGGACAATATGATGGCTACACCTTC
TRBJ2-1	TRBD2	TRBV4-2	-	CASSQDQAGGPGNEQFF	TGTGCCAGCAGCCAAGATCAGGCGGGAGGGCCGGGGAATGAGCAGTTCTTC
TRBJ1-1	-	TRBV7-8	-	CASSLEAQGQLNTEAFF	TGTGCCAGCAGCTTAGAGGCCCAAGGACAGTTGAACACTGAAGCTTTCTTT
TRBJ1-1	-	TRBV3-1/TRBV3-2	-	CASSPRGTEAFF	TGTGCCAGCAGCCCCCGGGGGACTGAAGCTTTCTTT
TRBJ2-5	-	TRBV20-1	-	CSTFSAGTQYF	TGCAGTACCTTCAGCGCTGGGACCCAGTACTTC
TRBJ2-7	TRBD1	TRBV6-6	once	CASSWTGDSYEQYF	TGTGCCAGCAGTTGGACAGGGGACTCCTACGAGCAGTACTTC
TRBJ2-3	-	TRBV12-3/TRBV12-4	-	CASSPADTQYF	TGTGCCAGCAGTCCCGCAGATACGCAGTATTTT
TRBJ1-5	-	TRBV6-2/TRBV6-3	-	CASSHTQGSNQPQHF	TGTGCCAGCAGCCACACTCAGGGATCCAATCAGCCCCAGCATTTT
TRBJ2-3	-	TRBV18	-	CASSPAGQSWDTQYF	TGTGCCAGCTCACCCGCAGGCCAGTCGTGGGATACGCAGTATTTT
TRBJ2-1	TRBD2	TRBV18	-	CASSPYGTSGSNEQFF	TGTGCCAGCTCACCGTACGGGACTAGCGGGAGCAATGAGCAGTTCTTC
TRBJ2-7	TRBD1	TRBV19	-	CASSADRSPRYEQYF	TGTGCCAGTAGTGCGGACAGGTCGCCGCGCTACGAGCAGTACTTC
TRBJ2-1	-	TRBV11-1	-	CASSLVPGTRYNEQFF	TGTGCCAGCAGCTTAGTCCCCGGGACACGGTACAATGAGCAGTTCTTC
TRBJ1-2	-	TRBV7-2	-	CASSARNSYGYTF	TGTGCCAGCAGCGCCCGAAACAGCTATGGCTACACCTTC
TRBJ1-4	TRBD1	TRBV28	-	CASSSDRPGEKLFF	TGTGCCAGCAGTTCGGACAGGCCAGGTGAAAAACTGTTTTTT
TRBJ1-6	-	TRBV9	-	CASSVGGPNSPLHF	TGTGCCAGCAGCGTAGGGGGGCCGAATTCACCCCTCCACTTT
TRBJ2-1	-	TRBV7-9	-	CASSLDLVEQFF	TGTGCCAGCAGCTTAGATCTCGTTGAGCAGTTCTTC
TRBJ2-3	TRBD2	TRBV4-3	-	CASSQGSGASTDTQYF	TGCGCCAGCAGCCAAGGAAGCGGGGCTAGCACAGATACGCAGTATTTT
TRBJ1-2	TRBD1	TRBV4-2	few	CASSQVGQGAIYGYTF	TGTGCCAGCAGCCAGGTTGGACAGGGGGCGATCTATGGCTACACCTTC
TRBJ1-5	TRBD1	TRBV6-6	-	CASGGQMNSNQPQHF	TGTGCCAGCGGGGGACAGATGAATAGCAATCAGCCCCAGCATTTT
TRBJ1-4	TRBD1	TRBV19	-	CASSRGQGVGEKLFF	TGTGCCAGTAGTCGGGGACAGGGAGTCGGTGAAAAACTGTTTTTT
TRBJ1-2	-	TRBV14	medium-sized	CASSQDNLESSYGYTF	TGTGCCAGCAGCCAAGATAATTTGGAGTCCTCCTATGGCTACACCTTC